This T cell receptor beta chain was sequenced in a study of cytomegalovirus exposure and HLA in healthy donors. Overall study: Later, an analysis reported that the 95 to 150 validation repertoires had used the same platform as the roughly 650 first-cohort repertoires. General study results and limits: According to the study, 160 or so TCR beta chains were cytomegalovirus-associated.

This clone was observed a single time. Its specificity is unknown. The donors belonged to the approximately 120-subject validation cohort, separate from the roughly 700-subject first cohort. The method was immunoSEQ multiplex PCR; TCRdb's version includes in-frame clones alone and lacks a portion of them. This sample has roughly 150,000 clones, with 84% found just once. Material for sequencing was PBMCs. The sequence was obtained from a man aged 25-40 years in good health and CMV-seropositive.

The CDR3 here is CASTNLPYEQYF. The CDR3 coding sequence is TGTGCCAGTACTAATCTTCCATACGAGCAGTACTTC. The rearrangement uses TRBV28 and TRBJ2-7; no firm D call. The CDR3 sequence is 12 residues long. Germline values: CDR1 MDHEN, CDR2 SYDVKM. Deletions cut 9 bases from V and 4 bases from J, with 13 bases between.